This TCR beta chain stems from a study of CD4 T cells in relation to SARS-CoV-2 and coronaviruses. Produced via immunoSEQ multiplex PCR; TCRdb's table is partial and in-frame only. Of 35,000 to 40,000 clones in the sample, under 80% were seen once. With regard to this clone: Its antigen remains unknown.

The CDR3 extends over 14 amino acids. The V gene lost 1 base and the J gene lost 7 bases, with 11 bases spanning the gap. The germline gives CDR1 LGHDT, CDR2 YNNKEL (reference sequence). The clonotype comes from an adult with COVID-19. The genes are TRBV3-1 (or the pseudogene TRBV3-2) and TRBJ2-4; the D gene could be TRBD1 or TRBD2 (6 bases each). Sequences were obtained from memory CD4+ T cells from PBMCs, cultured in vitro. The CDR3 region has the DNA TGTGCCAGCAGCCAAGCCGGGGGCGAGAACATTCAGTACTTC. This translates into CASSQAGGENIQYF.